This T cell receptor (beta chain) was found in a study of PD-L1 blockade in urothelial cancer. As to time point: pretreatment peripheral blood. Profiled with immunoSEQ multiplex PCR; TCRdb holds only in-frame clones, not every one. The sample consists of some 53,000 clones, about three quarters of them appearing once. The sequencing used PBMCs, collected around atezolizumab (anti-PD-L1) treatment. This TCR was recovered from a man aged 65-85 years with urothelial cancer.

The CDR3 coding sequence is TGTGCCAGCAGCGTCGACAGGGGGCGCGATTCACCCCTCCACTTT. It yields the protein CASSVDRGRDSPLHF. The chain has TRBV7-2 and TRBJ1-6; 10 bases are shared with TRBD1. The CDR3 covers 15 residues. V lost 5 bases to trimming and J lost 8 bases; unmatched junction nucleotides: 6. Germline assignment: CDR1 SGHTA and CDR2 FQGNSA.